This T cell receptor (beta chain) was obtained from a study of shared clonotypes between healthy human individuals. Naive CD8 cells were CD45RO-negative, positively selected for CCR7, excluding terminally differentiated effector memory CD45RA+ cells. Each of the donors was a healthy adult who was HIV-negative and had not had a recent acute infection or vaccination. In the original processing: ImmunoSEQ gave junction-only sequences without quality scores, so filtering differed. Some clones are missing from TCRdb's copy, which holds only in-frame ones; the method was immunoSEQ multiplex PCR. The V and J calls and clone size were taken over from that table, and D and trimming were inferred from the DNA. The table has about 1,800,000 clones, roughly 94% seen once. This TCR was sampled from a man aged 18 to 29 in good health. Sequenced input: naive CD8+ T cells sorted from blood.

This chain's CDR3 is CASSKDSSYEQYF. CDR3 DNA sequence: TGTGCCAGCAGCAAGGACAGCTCCTACGAGCAGTACTTC. This chain connects TRBV7-9 to TRBJ2-7, with a tentative D call TRBD1 (6 bases). From germline, CDR1 is SEHNR and CDR2 FQNEAQ (reference sequence). CDR3 size: 13 residues. V lost 5 bases and J lost 0, with 8 bases in between.